The present T cell receptor (beta chain) was sequenced within a study of blood T cell repertoires in COVID-19. Study-wide context: Samples taken during acute and convalescent COVID-19 were collected in the United States, Italy and Spain.

Produced via immunoSEQ multiplex PCR; TCRdb's table is partial and in-frame only. This table has under 500,000 clones, around 89% appearing once. This CDR3 comprises 14 residues. CDR1 DFQATT and CDR2 SNEGSKA come from the germline V gene (reference sequence). V lost 5 bases, J lost 5 bases, and 11 bases stayed unmatched. V and J are TRBV20-1 and TRBJ2-5; TRBD2 matches at 7 bases. The sequence derives from a woman in her 30s with acute or convalescent COVID-19. Sequencing was carried out using peripheral blood. The CDR3 coding sequence is TGCAGTGCTGGTGAACCGACTAGCCCGGAGACCCAGTACTTC. This encodes CSAGEPTSPETQYF.